This T cell receptor beta chain was found in a study of T cell repertoires in cytomegalovirus infection. General study results and limits: In two of eight donors, the top clonotype was HLA-C-restricted CMV-specific.

From germline, CDR1 is SGDLS and CDR2 YYNGEE. Deletions cut 0 bases from V and 9 bases from J, with 13 bases between. The CDR3 length is 14 residues. TCRdb re-called the reads through MiXCR, storing one row per CDR3 protein. This sample has about 310,000 distinct CDR3 sequences, with around 25% found just once. Turning to this clonotype: What it recognizes is unknown.

The chain links TRBV9 to TRBJ2-1, with D perhaps TRBD1 (6 bases). The sample was cultured PBMCs, taken from culture after CMV antigen stimulation. The TCR originated in a human donor in good health (CMV status not recorded). Some clones in this sample may be carry-over from other donors' samples. The CDR3 sequence is CASSVDSRGGEQFF. The CDR3 coding sequence is TGTGCCAGCAGCGTAGACTCACGAGGGGGTGAGCAGTTCTTC.